The rows below give T cell receptor beta chains drawn from one sample of a study of OX40 agonist ivuxolimab in advanced cancers. Using immunoSEQ multiplex PCR, the repertoire was profiled, and TCRdb retains in-frame clones only, with some absent. The sample carries about 24,000 clones, roughly 80% recorded once. The sample consisted of CD4+ or CD8+ T cells sorted from blood, taken in a trial of the OX40 agonist ivuxolimab. These receptors all stem from an adult with an advanced solid tumor such as melanoma, head and neck, liver or kidney cancer. Each CDR3 is given with its conserved first and last residue.

14 TRBJ1-1 TRBV5-1 CASAPQGANTEAFF
17 TRBJ2-3 TRBV7-2 CASSLEASGGYTDTQYF
15 TRBJ2-2 TRBV7-9 CASSLRQANTGELFF
11 TRBJ2-3 TRBV28 CASSSLSGSYF
15 TRBJ2-2 TRBV6-5 CASRERGLDTGELFF
10 TRBJ1-1 TRBV30 CASWTVEAFF
16 TRBJ1-2 TRBV4-2 CASSQDRGQGDYGYTF
16 TRBJ2-7 TRBV15 CATSRRTTGIRYEQYF
15 TRBJ2-1 TRBV6-6 CASSKDRGTYNEQFF
14 TRBJ1-1 TRBV23-1 CASSHPGQNTEAFF
13 TRBJ2-5 TRBV5-6 CASRPGSRETQYF
13 TRBJ1-4 TRBV2 CASRRDPNEKLFF
13 TRBJ2-3 TRBV28 CASSFGDRPAQYF
15 TRBJ2-1 TRBV14 CASSDRLSSYNEQFF
14 TRBJ2-7 TRBV6-1 CASRPSPDRVEQYF
13 TRBJ1-5 TRBV28 CASSKERNQPQHF
15 TRBJ1-1 TRBV14 CASSQVVGTGGKAFF
11 TRBJ1-2 TRBV6-6 CASSYMGAHTF
14 TRBJ2-5 TRBV21-1 CASSKGDSQETQYF
14 TRBJ1-1 TRBV27 CASSLLGGNTEAFF
14 TRBJ2-7 TRBV5-6 CASRLTGDYYEQYF
15 TRBJ2-1 TRBV5-4 CASSLGVAGYNEQFF
13 TRBJ2-2 TRBV11-3 CASSLDGTGELFF
16 TRBJ1-3 TRBV7-9 CASSLALSASGNTIYF
13 TRBJ2-5 TRBV2 CASKVGREETQYF
14 TRBJ1-1 TRBV6-1 CASGTTGPLTEAFF
11 TRBJ2-7 TRBV29-1 CSVRWGYEQYF
14 TRBJ1-1 TRBV28 CASSLQGGRGEAFF
13 TRBJ1-2 TRBV2 CASSEDGNYGYTF
13 TRBJ2-3 TRBV10-3 CAISGATTDTQYF
14 TRBJ1-1 TRBV6-6 CASSWGVGGTEAFF
19 TRBJ2-7 TRBV18 CASSPNPPGLAGGRHEQYF
14 TRBJ1-3 TRBV9 CASGSTGTGNTIYF
14 TRBJ2-5 TRBV5-1 CASSLIQDQETQYF
14 TRBJ2-7 TRBV15 CATSIRTGSYEQYF
17 TRBJ2-3 TRBV18 CASSPRGQGRNRDTQYF
12 TRBJ1-1 TRBV7-3 CASGGRNTEAFF
13 TRBJ1-2 TRBV29-1 CSVGDRGSDGYTF
14 TRBJ1-4 TRBV28 CASSLVRSNEKLFF
12 TRBJ2-7 TRBV2 CASRAAGSEQYF
11 TRBJ2-7 TRBV20-1 CSASLGYEQYF
15 TRBJ2-5 TRBV6-5 CASTPGLAGWETQYF
15 TRBJ1-1 TRBV27 CASSIQQGVNTEAFF
16 TRBJ2-1 TRBV7-8 CASSPFNAGVYNEQFF
15 TRBJ2-1 TRBV7-3 CASSLRDRGRNEQFF